What follows describes a single TCR beta chain. Its antigen is currently unknown. The study defined stable Graves' hyperthyroidism as no ophthalmopathy progression within 18 months. Criteria for exclusion of patients were uncontrolled infection, other autoimmune disease, pregnancy or lactation. The data originate from a study of T cells in Graves' hyperthyroidism and ophthalmopathy. Study-level results: Blood samples included most of the expanded thyroid clonotypes exceeding 0.001. Model-based prediction identified ophthalmopathy a median about 6 months prior to its onset.

Germline V CDR1 and CDR2: LNHDA, SQIVND (reference sequence). V was shortened by 7 bases and J by 0 bases, with 16 bases between the two germline ends. The CDR3 loop spans 16 amino acids. Researchers amplified the TCR beta CDR3 regions from RNA transcripts. First-round RT-PCR of the TCR CDR3 relied on the HTBI primer set. Each CDR3 protein is one row after TCRdb ran MiXCR on the multiplex PCR reads. In the table there are about 760,000 distinct CDR3 sequences, 30% to 40% of which are singletons. The TCR sequence derives from a woman aged 40 to 49 with Graves' hyperthyroidism. The rearrangement joins TRBV19 to TRBJ1-3, with D possibly TRBD1 on 5 matching bases. The specimen sequenced was blood. CDR3 sequence reads: CASNNRDEFSGNTIYF. The CDR3, as DNA: TGTGCCAGTAATAACCGGGACGAATTCTCTGGAAACACCATATATTTT.